This TCR beta chain came from a study of T cell responses to AZD1222 COVID-19 vaccine. Background on the study: Second-dose schedules of about 4 or about 12 weeks were combined. Regarding the study as a whole: Baseline seropositives among AZD1222 recipients totaled only five to seven. Clonal diversity was possibly underestimated, and white British individuals and females predominated among donors. Researchers report vaccine-associated CD4 TCRs spanning spike, with dominance at 160-218 and 743-854.

To note about this clone: Its antigen is as yet unknown.

Between the trimmed V and J ends, which lost 3 bases and 1 base, there was a span of 12 bases. The CDR3 spans 16 residues. Per the germline V gene, CDR1 is LNHDA and CDR2 is SQIVND (reference sequence). Measured with immunoSEQ multiplex PCR; TCRdb has only the in-frame clones, and not every one. Among around 130,000 clones, 80% to 90% were seen once, and the ten largest hold under 2%. This TCR derives from an adult in good health. The specimen was peripheral blood, collected on day 0 of AZD1222 vaccination. V usage is TRBV19 and J usage is TRBJ2-2; D remains unclear. CDR3 in DNA: TGTGCCAGTAGTATGGTCTCAGGCCTGAACACCGGGGAGCTGTTTTTT. Amino acid sequence: CASSMVSGLNTGELFF.